The clone carrying this TCR beta chain came up a few times. The second PCR ran 7 to 11 cycles with a sample-barcoded 5' primer and J-beta primers. TCRdb reprocessed the 5' RACE reads via MiXCR and lists one record per CDR3 protein. Of roughly 1.7 million distinct CDR3 sequences detected, about 35% appear once; the ten largest clones hold about 11%. This sample is drawn from a study of blood T cells in healthy people across ages. From germline, CDR1 is MNHEY and CDR2 SMNVEV (reference sequence). The V and J ends lost 5 bases and 2 bases respectively, with 14 bases between them. The CDR3 totals 15 residues.

The sample consisted of blood. The sequence came from a woman aged 25-40 years in good health. This chain uses TRBV27 with TRBJ2-3, with D possibly being TRBD1 (5 bases). Written as DNA, the CDR3 is TGTGCCAGCAGTCCCGCGGCAGGGCTCACAGATACGCAGTATTTT. It translates to CASSPAAGLTDTQYF.